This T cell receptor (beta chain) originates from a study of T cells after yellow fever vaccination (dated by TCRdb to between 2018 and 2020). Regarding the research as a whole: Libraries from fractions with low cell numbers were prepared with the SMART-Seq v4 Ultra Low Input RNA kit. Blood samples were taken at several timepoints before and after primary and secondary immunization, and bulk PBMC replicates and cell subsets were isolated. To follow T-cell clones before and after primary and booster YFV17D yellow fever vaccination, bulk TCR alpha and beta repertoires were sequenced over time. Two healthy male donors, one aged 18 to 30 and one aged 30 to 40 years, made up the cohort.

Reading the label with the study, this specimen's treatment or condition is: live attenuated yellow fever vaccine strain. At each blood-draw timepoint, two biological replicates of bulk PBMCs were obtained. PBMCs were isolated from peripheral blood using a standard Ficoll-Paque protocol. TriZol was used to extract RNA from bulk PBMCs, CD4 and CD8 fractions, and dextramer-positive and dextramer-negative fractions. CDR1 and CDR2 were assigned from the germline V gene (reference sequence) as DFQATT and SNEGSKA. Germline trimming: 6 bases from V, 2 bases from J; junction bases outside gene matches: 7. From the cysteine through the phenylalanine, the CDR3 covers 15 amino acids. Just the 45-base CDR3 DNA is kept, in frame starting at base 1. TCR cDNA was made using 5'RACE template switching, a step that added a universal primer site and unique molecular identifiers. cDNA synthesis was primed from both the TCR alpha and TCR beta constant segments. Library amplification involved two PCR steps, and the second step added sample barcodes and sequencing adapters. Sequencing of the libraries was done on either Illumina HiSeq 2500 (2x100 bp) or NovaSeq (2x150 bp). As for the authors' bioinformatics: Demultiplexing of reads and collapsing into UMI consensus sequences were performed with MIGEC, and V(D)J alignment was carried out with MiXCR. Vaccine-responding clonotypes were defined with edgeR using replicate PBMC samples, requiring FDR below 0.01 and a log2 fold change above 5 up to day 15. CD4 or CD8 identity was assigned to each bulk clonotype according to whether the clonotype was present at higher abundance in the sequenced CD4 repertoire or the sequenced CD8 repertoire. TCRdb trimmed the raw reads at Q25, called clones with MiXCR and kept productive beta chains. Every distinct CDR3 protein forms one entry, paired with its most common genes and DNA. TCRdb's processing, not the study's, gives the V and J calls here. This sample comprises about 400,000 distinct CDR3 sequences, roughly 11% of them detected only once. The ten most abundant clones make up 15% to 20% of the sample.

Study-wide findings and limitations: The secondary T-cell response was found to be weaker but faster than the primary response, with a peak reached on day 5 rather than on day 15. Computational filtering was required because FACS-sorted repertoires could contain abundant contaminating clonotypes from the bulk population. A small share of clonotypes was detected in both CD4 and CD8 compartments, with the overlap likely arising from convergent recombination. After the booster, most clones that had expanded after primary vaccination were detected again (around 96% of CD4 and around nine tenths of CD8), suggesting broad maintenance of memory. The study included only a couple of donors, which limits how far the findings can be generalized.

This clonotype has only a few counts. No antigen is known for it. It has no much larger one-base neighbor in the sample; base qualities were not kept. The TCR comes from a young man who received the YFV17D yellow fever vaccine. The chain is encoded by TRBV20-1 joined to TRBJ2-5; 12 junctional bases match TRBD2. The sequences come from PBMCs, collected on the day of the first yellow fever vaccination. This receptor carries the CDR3 CSANRLAGVQETQYF. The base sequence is TGCAGTGCAAACAGACTAGCGGGGGTACAAGAGACCCAGTACTTC.